Listed here are 27 T cell receptor beta chains from one sample, sequenced in a study of identical twins. TCRdb processed the 5' RACE reads anew with MiXCR; each CDR3 protein has one entry. The repertoire holds more than 1.5 million distinct CDR3 sequences, with around 33% as singletons. Sequencing was carried out using cord blood. Receptors originate from a newborn girl in good health.

The chain is built from TRBV19 and TRBJ2-7, with 7 bases that match TRBD1. There are 15 residues in the CDR3. Germline loops: CDR1 LNHDA, CDR2 SQIVND (reference sequence). The V and J ends lost 7 bases and 0 bases, in that order; junction bases with no gene match: 9. The CDR3 bases are TGTGCCAGTATTATTCGGGGACAGTACTCCTACGAGCAGTACTTC. This translates into CASIIRGQYSYEQYF.

V gene TRBV2 combines with J gene TRBJ2-3; 8 nucleotides agree with TRBD2. Unmatched junction bases numbered 11, after V lost 4 bases and J lost 2 bases. This CDR3 is built from 17 residues. The germline V gene encodes CDR1 SNHLY and CDR2 FYNNEI. CDR3 region: CASSVPGRGALTDTQYF. The CDR3 bases are TGTGCCAGCAGTGTCCCAGGGCGGGGGGCCCTCACAGATACGCAGTATTTT.

This clonotype turned up a few times. The chain couples TRBV4-2 to TRBJ2-7; TRBD1 matches 7 bases. The CDR3 extends over 16 amino acids. V lost 2 bases and J lost 3; bases outside the gene matches: 10. Germline V gene lookup returns CDR1 LGHNA and CDR2 YNFKEQ. CDR3 amino acids: CASSQSRQGEVYEQYF. In DNA form, the CDR3 reads TGTGCCAGCAGCCAATCGAGGCAGGGGGAAGTCTACGAGCAGTACTTC.

The chain uses TRBV20-1 and TRBJ2-7; D gene ambiguous. CDR1 and CDR2 (germline): DFQATT, SNEGSKA (reference sequence). Trimming took off 4 bases at V and 0 bases at J, with 7 bases between the two ends. This CDR3 has 12 residues. Here the CDR3 reads CSAIVGSYEQYF. The DNA for the CDR3 is TGCAGTGCTATCGTGGGCTCCTACGAGCAGTACTTC.

The rearrangement links TRBV2 to TRBJ1-1, with D perhaps matching TRBD1 (5 bases). From germline, CDR1 is SNHLY and CDR2 FYNNEI. The CDR3 sequence is 14 residues long. V shed 0 bases and J shed 3 bases, with 8 bases lying between them. CDR3: CASSEAGPHTEAFF. CDR3 DNA: TGTGCCAGCAGTGAAGCGGGACCCCACACTGAAGCTTTCTTT.

This clonotype has just a few counts. The chain links TRBV7-2 to TRBJ2-3; tentatively, D is TRBD2 (6 bases). The germline V gene encodes CDR1 SGHTA and CDR2 FQGNSA. The CDR3 runs 15 residues. With 2 bases removed from V and 4 bases from J, the gap between germline ends came to 13 bases. CDR3 in DNA: TGTGCCAGCAGCTTAAGTGTCGGGAGAGCAGATACGCAGTATTTT. This codes for CASSLSVGRADTQYF.

The rearrangement uses TRBV28 and TRBJ2-5, with 9 bases aligning to TRBD2. Trimming cost V 6 bases and J 4 bases; bases outside gene matches: 6. Germline CDR1 is MDHEN and CDR2 is SYDVKM. CDR3 length equals 14 residues. The CDR3: CASRLAGELETQYF. The CDR3, as DNA: TGTGCCAGCAGATTAGCGGGAGAACTAGAGACCCAGTACTTC.

The chain recombines TRBV5-8 with TRBJ2-5; 15 nucleotides match TRBD2. The germline V gene has CDR1 SGHTS and CDR2 YDEGEE. V lost 4 bases and J lost 4; bases outside the gene matches: 8. The CDR3 covers 17 residues. This CDR3 reads CASSLGLAGGRGETQYF. CDR3 DNA sequence: TGTGCCAGCAGCCTAGGACTAGCGGGAGGGCGCGGAGAGACCCAGTACTTC.

The chain uses TRBV20-1 and TRBJ2-3, with TRBD2 matching over 9 bases. The CDR3 length is 17 residues. V was clipped by 3 bases and J by 9 bases; unmatched bases: 19. Per germline, CDR1 DFQATT and CDR2 SNEGSKA (reference sequence). This chain's CDR3 is CSASGLGLAGFIGTQYF. The CDR3 region has the DNA TGCAGTGCTAGCGGATTGGGGCTAGCGGGGTTCATTGGCACGCAGTATTTT.

This clonotype was detected only a few times. The chain couples TRBV19 to TRBJ2-1, with 9 bases matching TRBD2. The length of the CDR3 is 21 residues. The germline CDR1 and CDR2 sequences are LNHDA and SQIVND (reference sequence). J gave up 1 base and V 7 bases, and 23 bases lay outside the gene matches. CDR3 protein: CASINRVGGLASKGSYNEQFF. Here the CDR3 DNA reads TGTGCCAGTATTAATCGGGTCGGCGGACTAGCGTCTAAGGGGTCCTACAATGAGCAGTTCTTC.

This chain joins TRBV7-2 and TRBJ2-3, with D uncertain. This CDR3 is built from 14 residues. Trimming took off 1 base at V and 10 bases at J, with 15 bases between the two ends. Germline loops: CDR1 SGHTA, CDR2 FQGNSA. Here the CDR3 DNA reads TGTGCCAGCAGCTTAGGTCTTACGCCCGATGCGCAGTATTTT. This translates into CASSLGLTPDAQYF.

V gene TRBV6-6 combines with J gene TRBJ2-3; D not resolved. Germline CDR1 and CDR2: MNHNY and SVGAGI (reference sequence). The CDR3 extends over 15 amino acids. The V end lost 6 bases, the J end lost 1 base, and 14 bases lay between the germline ends. The CDR3 nucleotides are TGTGCCAGCAGCTACAAAGGACGGGGCACAGATACGCAGTATTTT. Its translation: CASSYKGRGTDTQYF.

The genes are TRBV11-2 and TRBJ2-3; TRBD2 is a possible D gene (5 bases). Germline V lookup: CDR1 SGHAT, CDR2 FQNNGV. The V end lost 5 bases, the J end lost 2 bases, and 20 bases lay between the germline ends. This CDR3 contains 17 residues. In DNA, the CDR3 is TGTGCCAGCAGCCCAGACCGCGGCGGAGGCCTCACAGATACGCAGTATTTT. This gives the protein CASSPDRGGGLTDTQYF.

V usage is TRBV5-1 and J usage is TRBJ2-5; tentative D call: TRBD1 (5 bases). CDR1 and CDR2 (germline): SGHRS, YFSETQ. The CDR3 spans 13 residues. Trimming removed 4 bases at V and 3 bases at J, with 10 bases between. The CDR3 loop is CASSLTAKETQYF. Here the CDR3 DNA reads TGCGCCAGCAGCCTGACAGCCAAAGAGACCCAGTACTTC.

This clonotype was recorded only once. CDR3 sequence (DNA): TGTGCCAGCAGCCCGCTGGCGAACACTGAAGCTTTCTTT. The encoded protein is CASSPLANTEAFF. V gene TRBV3-1 combines with J gene TRBJ1-1, with unresolved D. This CDR3 is built from 13 residues. CDR1 LGHDT and CDR2 YNNKEL come from the germline V gene (reference sequence). V was trimmed by 4 bases and J by 1 base, leaving 7 bases between them.

This clonotype occurred a few times. The rearrangement uses TRBV5-1 and TRBJ2-4; 8 nucleotides line up with TRBD2. J lost 1 base, V lost 4 bases, and 7 bases had no gene match. There are 16 residues in the CDR3. The germline V gene has CDR1 SGHRS and CDR2 YFSETQ. In DNA, the CDR3 is TGCGCCAGCAGCCCCTTCGGGGGGGCCGCCAAAAACATTCAGTACTTC. Residues: CASSPFGGAAKNIQYF. The full variable domain, its missing parts supplied by reference TRBV5-1 and TRBJ2-4, is KAGVTQTPRYLIKTRGQQVTLSCSPISGHRSVSWYQQTPGQGLQFLFEYFSETQRNKGNFPGRFSGRQFSNSRSEMNVSTLELGDSALYLCASSPFGGAAKNIQYFGAGTRLSVL.

The sample holds many counts of this clonotype. The chain employs TRBV13 and TRBJ2-3; D gene uncertain. In germline, CDR1 is PRHDT, CDR2 FYEKMQ (reference sequence). CDR3 length: 15 amino acids. The V and J ends lost 0 bases and 1 base respectively, with 8 bases between them. The CDR3 bases are TGTGCCAGCAGCTTAGGCGAAACAGGCACAGATACGCAGTATTTT. Amino acid sequence: CASSLGETGTDTQYF.

CDR3 DNA: TGTGCCAGCAGCCTAGGAGCTGGCGGGGAGTTTACCGGGGAGCTGTTTTTT. Translation gives CASSLGAGGEFTGELFF. This chain uses TRBV9 with TRBJ2-2; D possibly corresponds to TRBD2 (6 bases). Per the germline V gene, CDR1 is SGDLS and CDR2 is YYNGEE. CDR3 length: 17 amino acids. The V end lost 4 bases, the J end lost 5 bases, and 21 bases lay between the germline ends.

This clonotype was seen a handful of times. The gene calls are TRBV12-3 or TRBV12-4 and TRBJ2-7; a possible D gene is TRBD2 (5 bases). V was clipped by 6 bases and J by 7 bases, with 13 bases between them. The CDR3 length is 12 residues. CDR3 sequence: CASSPRDWEQYF. For the CDR3, the DNA is TGTGCCAGCAGCCCCCGGGATTGGGAGCAGTACTTC.

Notes on this clonotype: Being one base from a much bigger clone, this may be a read error. The chain has TRBV9 and TRBJ1-5; tentative D call: TRBD1 (5 bases). This CDR3 is 14 amino acids long. Germline CDR1 and CDR2: SGDLS and YYNGEE. V was pared by 3 bases and J by 1 base, with 8 bases between. CDR3 protein: CASSAWTSNQPQHF. The CDR3 bases are TGTGCCAGCAGCGCATGGACAAGCAATCAGCCCCAGCATTTT.

The chain combines TRBV6-1 with TRBJ1-5; D not certain. This CDR3 is built from 14 residues. V gave up 3 bases and J gave up 6 bases, with 12 bases separating them. Germline lookup yields CDR1 MNHNS and CDR2 SASEGT. The DNA for the CDR3 is TGTGCCAGCAGTGATTTGGGGTTTAGTCAGCCCCAGCATTTT. It translates to CASSDLGFSQPQHF.

The rearrangement links TRBV3-1 to TRBJ2-5; tentative D call: TRBD2 (5 bases). The CDR3 totals 15 residues. The V end was cut by 1 base, the J end by 2 bases, with 11 bases between. Germline CDR1 reads LGHDT; CDR2 reads YNNKEL (reference sequence). This CDR3 is CASSQGLASQETQYF. The CDR3, as DNA: TGTGCCAGCAGCCAAGGTCTAGCTAGTCAAGAGACCCAGTACTTC.

The V and J genes are TRBV4-2 and TRBJ2-7; 15 nucleotides line up with TRBD2. V gave up 1 base and J gave up 7 bases; unmatched junction bases: 8. Germline V lookup: CDR1 LGHNA, CDR2 YNFKEQ. The CDR3 contains 17 residues. The CDR3 loop reads CASSQGGLAGGQNEQYF. The CDR3 DNA follows: TGTGCCAGCAGCCAAGGCGGACTAGCGGGGGGGCAGAATGAGCAGTACTTC.

This clonotype has a single count. The chain recombines TRBV5-1 with TRBJ2-1; 8 nucleotides align to TRBD2. Trimming cost V 2 bases and J 9 bases; bases outside gene matches: 10. The CDR3 runs 15 residues. Germline loops: CDR1 SGHRS, CDR2 YFSETQ. CDR3 in DNA: TGCGCCAGCAGCTTTTTTGCGGGGGGCGGTGGTGAGCAGTTCTTC. It specifies CASSFFAGGGGEQFF.

The chain recombines TRBV2 with TRBJ2-1, with a weak D call TRBD2 (6 bases). The germline CDR1 and CDR2 sequences are SNHLY and FYNNEI. V was shortened by 10 bases and J by 4 bases, with 26 bases between the two germline ends. CDR3 size: 17 residues. The CDR3 nucleotides read TGTGCCAACAATACTAGGCGTGGGGGGAGTGAGTACAATGAGCAGTTCTTC. Its protein product is CANNTRRGGSEYNEQFF. The complete variable domain, with remaining parts taken from reference TRBV2 and TRBJ2-1, reads EPEVTQTPSHQVTQMGQEVILRCVPISNHLYFYWYRQILGQKVEFLVSFYNNEISEKSEIFDDQFSVERPDGSNFTLKIRSTKLEDSAMYFCANNTRRGGSEYNEQFFGPGTRLTVL.

The table lists this clonotype with a few counts. The chain carries TRBV14 and TRBJ2-7; a weak D match, TRBD1 (6 bases). V lost 0 bases to trimming and J lost 0 bases, with 12 bases between them. The CDR3 sequence is 16 residues long. Germline lookup yields CDR1 SGHDN and CDR2 FVKESK. The CDR3 reads CASSQDGTGSSYEQYF. As DNA, the CDR3 is TGTGCCAGCAGCCAAGATGGAACAGGGAGCTCCTACGAGCAGTACTTC.

The chain carries TRBV29-1 and TRBJ1-2; D perhaps matches TRBD1 (5 bases). CDR1 is SQVTM, CDR2 ANQGSEA, per germline. Trimming pared 2 bases from V and 8 bases from J, leaving 15 bases between. The CDR3 covers 13 residues. The CDR3 is CSVELVRVEGYTF. CDR3 DNA sequence: TGCAGCGTTGAATTGGTCAGGGTAGAAGGCTACACCTTC.